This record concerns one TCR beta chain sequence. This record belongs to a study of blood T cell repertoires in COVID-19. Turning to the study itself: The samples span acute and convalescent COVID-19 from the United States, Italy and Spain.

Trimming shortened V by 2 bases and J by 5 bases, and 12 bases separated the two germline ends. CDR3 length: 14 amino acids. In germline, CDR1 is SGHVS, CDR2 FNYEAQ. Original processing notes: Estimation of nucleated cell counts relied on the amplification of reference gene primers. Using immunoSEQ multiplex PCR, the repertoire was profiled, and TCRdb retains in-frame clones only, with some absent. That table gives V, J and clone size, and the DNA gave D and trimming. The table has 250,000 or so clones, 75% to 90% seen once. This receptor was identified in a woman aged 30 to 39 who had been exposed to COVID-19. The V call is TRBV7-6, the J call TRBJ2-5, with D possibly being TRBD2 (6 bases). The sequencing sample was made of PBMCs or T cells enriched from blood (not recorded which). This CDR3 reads CASSLSTSFETQYF. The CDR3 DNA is TGTGCCAGCAGCTTAAGTACTAGCTTTGAGACCCAGTACTTC.